These 19 T cell receptor beta chains share one sample of origin, sequenced in a study of human T cells and chemical hapten exposure. In TCRdb, the RACE reads were re-called with MiXCR into one record per CDR3 protein. The profile covers under 200,000 distinct CDR3 sequences, with around 30% appearing a single time and 2% to 2.5% taken by the ten largest. Time point described: patch test 3, about 24 weeks after DPC sensitization. Noted treatment: therapeutic diphenylcyclopropenone sensitization with weekly scalp DPC. The specimen comprised whole blood, sampled in connection with sensitization to the hapten diphenylcyclopropenone (DPC). Receptors originate from a woman between 18 and 30 years old with alopecia areata. Some clones in this sample may be carry-over from other donors' samples.

The rearrangement links TRBV9 to TRBJ2-5; 10 bases fit TRBD2. The length of the CDR3 is 14 residues. The germline CDR1 and CDR2 sequences are SGDLS and YYNGEE. V was clipped by 1 base and J by 4 bases; unmatched bases: 1. CDR3 sequence reads: CASSVSSGRETQYF. The CDR3 nucleotides read TGTGCCAGCAGCGTATCTAGCGGGAGAGAGACCCAGTACTTC.

There are a few counts of this clonotype. The CDR3 region has the DNA TGCGCCAGCAGCTGGGGGACAACGATCTATAATTCACCCCTCCACTTT. This translates into CASSWGTTIYNSPLHF. This sequence joins TRBV5-1 and TRBJ1-6; D is perhaps TRBD1 (6 bases). The CDR3 has 16 amino acids. V was clipped by 3 bases and J by 3 bases, with 13 bases between them. Germline assignment: CDR1 SGHRS and CDR2 YFSETQ.

The chain combines TRBV10-3 with TRBJ2-3, with D unresolved. V was cut by 7 bases and J by 0 bases, with 11 bases left in between. Germline V lookup: CDR1 ENHRY, CDR2 SYGVKD. CDR3 length equals 14 residues. CDR3 region: CAIKLAPSTDTQYF. CDR3 coding DNA: TGTGCCATCAAATTGGCCCCTAGCACAGATACGCAGTATTTT.

The rearrangement uses TRBV9 and TRBJ2-5; 9 positions match TRBD1. Trimming at V came to 3 bases and at J to 2 bases, leaving 5 bases not matched to a gene. This CDR3 region has 15 residues. Germline assignment: CDR1 SGDLS and CDR2 YYNGEE. The CDR3 sequence is CASSADGTGQETQYF. The CDR3 DNA is TGTGCCAGCAGCGCCGACGGGACAGGGCAAGAGACCCAGTACTTC.

In this sample, this clonotype turned up once. CDR3 residues: CASSSAQHIRGQETQYF. CDR3 in DNA: TGTGCCAGCAGCTCCGCACAACATATACGGGGGCAAGAGACCCAGTACTTC. The chain couples TRBV11-2 to TRBJ2-5; tentative D call: TRBD2 (6 bases). This CDR3 is 17 amino acids long. Germline lookup yields CDR1 SGHAT and CDR2 FQNNGV. Trimming took 4 bases from V and 2 from J, leaving 20 bases between them.

The chain carries TRBV20-1 and TRBJ2-1; 11 bases fit TRBD2. Looked up from germline, CDR1 is DFQATT and CDR2 is SNEGSKA (reference sequence). This CDR3 has 15 amino acids. The V gene end was trimmed by 6 bases and the J gene end by 5 bases; junction bases not matched to a gene: 9. CDR3 coding DNA: TGCAGTGCGGGACCGGGACTAGCGGTGAACAATGAGCAGTTCTTC. It translates to CSAGPGLAVNNEQFF.

V usage is TRBV5-1 and J usage is TRBJ1-1; D remains ambiguous. Germline V lookup: CDR1 SGHRS, CDR2 YFSETQ. The CDR3 is made up of 13 amino acids. V dropped 4 bases and J dropped 1 base, with 8 bases sitting between them. The CDR3 nucleotides read TGCGCCAGCAGCGTTCAGGAGAACACTGAAGCTTTCTTT. As protein: CASSVQENTEAFF.

This rearrangement joins TRBV29-1 to TRBJ2-7, with D possibly being TRBD2 (7 bases). The germline V gene encodes CDR1 SQVTM and CDR2 ANQGSEA. The CDR3 spans 14 residues. V was pared by 3 bases and J by 0 bases, with 12 bases between. The CDR3 spells CSVEGGQLSYEQYF. The DNA of the CDR3 is TGCAGCGTTGAGGGGGGGCAGCTCTCCTACGAGCAGTACTTC.

This chain links TRBV30 with TRBJ2-3; D not resolved. The CDR3 is 15 residues long. V was cut by 0 bases and J by 0 bases, with 10 bases left in between. Looked up from germline, CDR1 is GTSNPN and CDR2 is SVGIG (reference sequence). As DNA, the CDR3 is TGTGCCTGGAGTGTACGGGTTTCTAGCACAGATACGCAGTATTTT. This translates into CAWSVRVSSTDTQYF.

The chain combines TRBV25-1 with TRBJ2-4, with TRBD1 identical over 7 bases. Germline CDR1 is MGHDK and CDR2 is SYGVNS. This CDR3 contains 14 residues. V lost 2 bases and J lost 7; bases outside the gene matches: 5. This CDR3 reads CASSEPRQGNIQYF. CDR3 DNA sequence: TGTGCCAGCAGTGAACCAAGACAGGGCAACATTCAGTACTTC.

The table lists this clonotype with many counts. This rearrangement joins TRBV27 to TRBJ2-7, with D uncertain. The V gene lost 5 bases and the J gene lost 2 bases, with 10 bases spanning the gap. There are 13 residues in the CDR3. Per the germline V gene, CDR1 is MNHEY and CDR2 is SMNVEV (reference sequence). The CDR3 sequence: CASSLGLTYEQYF. DNA of the CDR3: TGTGCCAGCAGTCTCGGGTTAACCTACGAGCAGTACTTC.

The chain uses TRBV20-1 and TRBJ2-7; D unclear. The CDR3 length is 11 residues. CDR1 DFQATT and CDR2 SNEGSKA come from the germline V gene (reference sequence). The V gene lost 6 bases and the J gene lost 3 bases, with 9 bases spanning the gap. Here the CDR3 DNA reads TGCAGTGCATACAGAGACTACGAGCAGTACTTC. Residues: CSAYRDYEQYF.

The chain employs TRBV29-1 and TRBJ1-2; 8 nucleotides line up with TRBD1. The CDR3 is 13 amino acids. Germline CDR1 and CDR2: SQVTM and ANQGSEA. V trimming: 6 bases; J trimming: 1 base; junction bases outside the gene matches: 4. The CDR3 region is CSVPGQGNYGYTF. The CDR3 nucleotides read TGCAGCGTGCCCGGACAGGGTAACTATGGCTACACCTTC.

This chain connects TRBV10-3 to TRBJ2-2, with D perhaps TRBD2 (5 bases). The CDR3 runs 15 residues. V was trimmed by 6 bases and J by 4 bases, leaving 15 bases between them. Germline CDR1 ENHRY, CDR2 SYGVKD. The CDR3 coding sequence is TGTGCCATCAGGATAGAGGTCCGGGGCACCGGGGAGCTGTTTTTT. Translated, it gives CAIRIEVRGTGELFF.

The chain combines TRBV5-1 with TRBJ2-3; D not certain. This CDR3 comprises 12 residues. The V end lost 0 bases, the J end lost 7 bases, and 6 bases lay between the germline ends. Germline V gene sequence: CDR1 SGHRS, CDR2 YFSETQ. The CDR3 reads CASSLDYYTQYF. The CDR3 nucleotides are TGCGCCAGCAGCTTGGACTATTATACGCAGTATTTT.

This clonotype was picked up a small number of times. The J gene is TRBJ2-7, the V gene TRBV4-3, with 9 bases that match TRBD2. Germline V gene sequence: CDR1 LGHNA, CDR2 YSLEER. Germline trimming cut 4 bases from V and 3 bases from J; bases unmatched to any gene: 7. This CDR3 is 15 amino acids long. The CDR3 is CASSLQASGIYEQYF. Here the CDR3 DNA reads TGCGCCAGCAGCCTTCAAGCTAGCGGGATCTACGAGCAGTACTTC.

J is TRBJ2-1 and V is TRBV9; D is unclear. This CDR3 contains 14 residues. Between the trimmed V and J ends, which lost 0 bases and 4 bases, there was a span of 8 bases. From germline, CDR1 is SGDLS and CDR2 YYNGEE. CDR3 coding DNA: TGTGCCAGCAGCGTAGAGGGAATGTACAATGAGCAGTTCTTC. Its translation: CASSVEGMYNEQFF.

This clonotype has only a few counts. The V and J genes are TRBV7-6 and TRBJ2-7, with a weak D call TRBD2 (6 bases). The CDR3 sequence is 14 residues long. CDR1 SGHVS and CDR2 FNYEAQ come from the germline V gene. Trimming removed 2 bases at V and 7 bases at J, with 15 bases between. The CDR3 nucleotides read TGTGCCAGCAGCTTACTGGCGGCGGGGTGGGAGCAGTACTTC. This translates into CASSLLAAGWEQYF.

The chain recombines TRBV7-9 with TRBJ2-1; D is possibly TRBD2 (6 bases). Germline V lookup: CDR1 SEHNR, CDR2 FQNEAQ (reference sequence). V lost 4 bases to trimming and J lost 4 bases, with 11 bases between them. CDR3 length: 14 amino acids. CDR3 nucleotides: TGTGCCAGCAGCTCAGATGGGGGGTACAATGAGCAGTTCTTC. It codes for CASSSDGGYNEQFF.